The 4 T cell receptor beta chains presented below share a single source sample, sequenced in a study of regulatory T cells in long-lasting Graves disease. To make TCR beta libraries, researchers used iRepertoire HTBI primers and Arm-PCR of CDR3 regions. A single record per CDR3 protein comes from TCRdb applying MiXCR to the multiplex PCR reads. The sample lists roughly 420,000 distinct CDR3 sequences, roughly 15% occurring once. Time point defined: newly diagnosed GD, antithyroid drugs for less than 3 months. Making the TCR library involved RNA that had been extracted from PBMCs. The data were also submitted as part of a second study, on T cells in Graves' hyperthyroidism and ophthalmopathy.

Sequenced here: peripheral blood mononuclear cells (PBMCs), sampled at new diagnosis, from a patient treated with antithyroid drugs. These receptors were collected from a woman between 18 and 29 years old with Graves disease.

A remark on this clonotype: Compared with germline, one end of the junction differs, possibly owing to a read error. The chain carries TRBV5-1 and TRBJ2-3, with TRBD2 identical over 7 bases. The germline V gene has CDR1 SGHRS and CDR2 YFSETQ. The length of the CDR3 is 18 residues. CDR3 nucleotide sequence: TGCGTCAGCAGCTTGGGGTGGGACTATGCTAGCGGCACAGATACGCAGTATTTT. This encodes CVSSLGWDYASGTDTQYF.

CDR3 DNA sequence: TGTGCCAGTAGTACTACAGGGTCCACTGAAGCTTTCTTT. It translates to CASSTTGSTEAFF. The V and J genes are TRBV19 and TRBJ1-1; D might be TRBD1 (6 bases). Germline CDR1 reads LNHDA; CDR2 reads SQIVND (reference sequence). CDR3 length equals 13 residues. V dropped 4 bases and J dropped 4 bases, with 10 bases sitting between them. The full variable domain, completed using reference TRBV19 and TRBJ1-1, is DGGITQSPKYLFRKEGQNVTLSCEQNLNHDAMYWYRQDPGQGLRLIYYSQIVNDFQKGDIAEGYSVSREKKESFPLTVTSAQKNPTAFYLCASSTTGSTEAFFGQGTRLTVV.

This clonotype was seen repeatedly, ten times or more. The chain joins TRBV28 to TRBJ1-2; 12 bases align to TRBD1. This CDR3 region has 15 residues. Germline V gene data show CDR1 as MDHEN and CDR2 as SYDVKM. The ends lost 5 bases at V and 4 bases at J; junction bases unmatched: 5. The CDR3 spells CASSAGTGGGYGYTF. CDR3 nucleotide sequence: TGTGCCAGCAGTGCCGGGACAGGGGGCGGCTATGGCTACACCTTC.

The J gene is TRBJ2-2, the V gene TRBV4-3, with 9 bases lining up with TRBD1. Germline CDR1 and CDR2: LGHNA and YSLEER. V gave up 0 bases and J gave up 4 bases; unmatched junction bases: 9. The length of the CDR3 is 18 residues. CDR3 region: CASSQEPPWTGATGELFF. CDR3 nucleotide sequence: TGCGCCAGCAGCCAAGAACCCCCCTGGACAGGGGCCACCGGGGAGCTGTTTTTT.